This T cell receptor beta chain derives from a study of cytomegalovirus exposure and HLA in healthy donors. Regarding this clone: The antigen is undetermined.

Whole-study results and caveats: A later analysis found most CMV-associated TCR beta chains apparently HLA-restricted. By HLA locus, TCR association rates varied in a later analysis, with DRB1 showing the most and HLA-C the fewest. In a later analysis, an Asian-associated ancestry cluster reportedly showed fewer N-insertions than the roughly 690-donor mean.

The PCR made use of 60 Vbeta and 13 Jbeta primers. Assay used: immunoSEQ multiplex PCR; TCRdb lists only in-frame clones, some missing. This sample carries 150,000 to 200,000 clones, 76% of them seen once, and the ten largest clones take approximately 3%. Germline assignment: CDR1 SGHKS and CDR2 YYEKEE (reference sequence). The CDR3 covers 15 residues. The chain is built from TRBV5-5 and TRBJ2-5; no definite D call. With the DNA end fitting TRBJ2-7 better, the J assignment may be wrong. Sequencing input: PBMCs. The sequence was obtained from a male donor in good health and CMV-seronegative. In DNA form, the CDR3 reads TGTGCCAGCAGCCAAACGAACAGACAAGTCTACGAGCAGTACTTC. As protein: CASSQTNRQVYEQYF.